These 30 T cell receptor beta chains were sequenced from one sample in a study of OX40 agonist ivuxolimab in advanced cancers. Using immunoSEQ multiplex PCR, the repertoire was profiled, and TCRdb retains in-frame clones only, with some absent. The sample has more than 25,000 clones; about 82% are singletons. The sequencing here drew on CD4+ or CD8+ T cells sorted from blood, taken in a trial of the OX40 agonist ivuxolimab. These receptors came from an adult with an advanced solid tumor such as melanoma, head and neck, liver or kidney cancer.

The CDR3 sequence is CASSLRDTIYEQYF. For the CDR3, the DNA is TGTGCCAGCAGCTTACGGGACACAATCTACGAGCAGTACTTC. The chain uses TRBV5-6 and TRBJ2-7; possible D gene TRBD1, 6 bases. This CDR3 spans 14 amino acids. CDR1 and CDR2 (germline): SGHDT, YYEEEE. V lost 2 bases to trimming and J lost 3 bases, with 12 bases between them. Combining the CDR3 with reference TRBV5-6 and TRBJ2-7 gives the whole variable domain DAGVTQSPTHLIKTRGQQVTLRCSPKSGHDTVSWYQQALGQGPQFIFQYYEEEERQRGNFPDRFSGHQFPNYSSELNVNALLLGDSALYLCASSLRDTIYEQYFGPGTRLTVT.

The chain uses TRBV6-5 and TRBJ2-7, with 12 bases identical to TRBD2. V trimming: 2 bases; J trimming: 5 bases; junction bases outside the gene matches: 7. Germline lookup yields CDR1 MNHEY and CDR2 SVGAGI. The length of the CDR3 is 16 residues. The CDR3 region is CASSYGGLAGGHEQYF. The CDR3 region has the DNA TGTGCCAGCAGTTACGGCGGGCTAGCGGGAGGGCACGAGCAGTACTTC.

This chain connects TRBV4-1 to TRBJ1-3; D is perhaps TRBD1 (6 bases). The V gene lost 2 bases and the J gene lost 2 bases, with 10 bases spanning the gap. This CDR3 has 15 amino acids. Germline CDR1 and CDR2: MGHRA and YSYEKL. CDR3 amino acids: CASSQTDRTGNTIYF. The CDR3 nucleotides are TGCGCCAGCAGCCAAACTGACAGGACTGGAAACACCATATATTTT.

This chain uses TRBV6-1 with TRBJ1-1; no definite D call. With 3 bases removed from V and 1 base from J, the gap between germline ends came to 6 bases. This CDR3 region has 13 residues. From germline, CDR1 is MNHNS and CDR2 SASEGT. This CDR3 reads CASSESANTEAFF. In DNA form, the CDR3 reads TGTGCCAGCAGTGAGTCAGCGAACACTGAAGCTTTCTTT.

CDR3 amino acids: CASSFVTSSGANVLTF. The CDR3 bases are TGTGCCAGCAGTTTCGTGACATCCTCTGGGGCCAACGTCCTGACTTTC. The J gene is TRBJ2-6, the V gene TRBV27, with D uncertain. The germline V and J ends were trimmed by 3 bases and 0 bases, with 9 bases remaining between them. Germline-derived CDR1 and CDR2 are MNHEY and SMNVEV (reference sequence). The CDR3 is 16 amino acids.

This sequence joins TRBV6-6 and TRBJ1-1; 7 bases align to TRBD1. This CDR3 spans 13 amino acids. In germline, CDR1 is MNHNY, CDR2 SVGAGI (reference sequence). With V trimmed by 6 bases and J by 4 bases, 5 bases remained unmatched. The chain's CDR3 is CASSQGQITEAFF. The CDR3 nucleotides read TGTGCCAGCAGCCAGGGACAGATCACTGAAGCTTTCTTT.

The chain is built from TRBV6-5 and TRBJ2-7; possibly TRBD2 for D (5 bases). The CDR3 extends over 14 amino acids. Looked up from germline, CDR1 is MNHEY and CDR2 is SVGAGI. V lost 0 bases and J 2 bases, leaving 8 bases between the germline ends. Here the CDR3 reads CASSYSDLAYEQYF. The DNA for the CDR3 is TGTGCCAGCAGTTACTCGGACTTAGCCTACGAGCAGTACTTC.

The CDR3 protein is CASSQKGPGGGNYEQYF. DNA of the CDR3: TGCGCCAGCAGCCAAAAAGGCCCGGGGGGGGGAAACTACGAGCAGTACTTC. The chain employs TRBV4-1 and TRBJ2-7; 8 bases are a match to TRBD2. Trimming cost V 2 bases and J 3 bases; bases outside gene matches: 12. Germline CDR1 reads MGHRA; CDR2 reads YSYEKL. The CDR3 is 17 amino acids.

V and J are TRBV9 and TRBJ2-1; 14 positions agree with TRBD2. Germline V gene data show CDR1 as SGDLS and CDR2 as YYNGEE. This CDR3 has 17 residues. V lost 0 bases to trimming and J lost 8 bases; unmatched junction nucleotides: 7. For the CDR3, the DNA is TGTGCCAGCAGCGTAGACGGGACTAGCGGGAGTCTGTATGAGCAGTTCTTC. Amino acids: CASSVDGTSGSLYEQFF.

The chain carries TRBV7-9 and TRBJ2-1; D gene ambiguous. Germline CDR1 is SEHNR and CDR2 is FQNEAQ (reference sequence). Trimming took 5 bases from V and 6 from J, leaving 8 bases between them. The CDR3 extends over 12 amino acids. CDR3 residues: CASSPAPNEQFF. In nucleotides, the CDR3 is TGTGCCAGCAGCCCCGCCCCCAATGAGCAGTTCTTC.

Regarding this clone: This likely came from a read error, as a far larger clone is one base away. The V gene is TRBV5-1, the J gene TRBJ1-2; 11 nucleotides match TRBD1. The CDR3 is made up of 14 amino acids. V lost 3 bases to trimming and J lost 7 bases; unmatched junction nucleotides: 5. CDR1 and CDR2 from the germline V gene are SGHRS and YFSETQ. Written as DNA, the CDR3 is TGCGCCAGCAGCTGGGGGACAGGGGGTACTGGCTACACCTTC. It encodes CASSWGTGGTGYTF.

CDR3 sequence reads: CASSLGLRDTRQETQYF. The CDR3 nucleotides read TGTGCCAGCAGCTTAGGCCTCCGGGACACCAGACAAGAGACCCAGTACTTC. This chain joins TRBV11-3 and TRBJ2-5, with D possibly being TRBD1 (6 bases). CDR3 length equals 17 residues. Germline V gene lookup returns CDR1 SGHNT and CDR2 YENEEA. Deletions cut 1 base from V and 2 bases from J, with 17 bases between.

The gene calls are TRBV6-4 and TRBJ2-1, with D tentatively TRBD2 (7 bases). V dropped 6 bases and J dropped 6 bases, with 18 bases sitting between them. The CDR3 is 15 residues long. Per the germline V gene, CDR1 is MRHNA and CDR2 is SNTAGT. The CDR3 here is CASSQRGGPLNEQFF. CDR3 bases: TGTGCCAGCAGCCAGAGGGGGGGACCCCTCAATGAGCAGTTCTTC.

As DNA, the CDR3 is TGTGCCAGCAGCCCCTTCGATAGTGGCACAGATACGCAGTATTTT. This codes for CASSPFDSGTDTQYF. The chain has TRBV6-6 and TRBJ2-3; D is unresolved. CDR1 and CDR2 (germline): MNHNY, SVGAGI (reference sequence). V lost 6 bases, J lost 1 base, and 14 bases lay in between. CDR3 length equals 15 residues.

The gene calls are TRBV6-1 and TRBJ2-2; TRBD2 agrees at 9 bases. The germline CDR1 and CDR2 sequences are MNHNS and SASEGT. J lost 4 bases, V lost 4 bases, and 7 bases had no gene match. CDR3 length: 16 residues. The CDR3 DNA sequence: TGTGCCAGCAGTGTAGCGGCGGGAGGGGTCACCGGGGAGCTGTTTTTT. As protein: CASSVAAGGVTGELFF.

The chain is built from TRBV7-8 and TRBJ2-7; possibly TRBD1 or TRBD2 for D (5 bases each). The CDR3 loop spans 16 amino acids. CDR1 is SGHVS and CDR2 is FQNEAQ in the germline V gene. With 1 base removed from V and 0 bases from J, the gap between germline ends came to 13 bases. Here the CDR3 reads CASSLVGDPASYEQYF. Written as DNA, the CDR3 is TGTGCCAGCAGCTTAGTAGGGGACCCCGCCTCCTACGAGCAGTACTTC.

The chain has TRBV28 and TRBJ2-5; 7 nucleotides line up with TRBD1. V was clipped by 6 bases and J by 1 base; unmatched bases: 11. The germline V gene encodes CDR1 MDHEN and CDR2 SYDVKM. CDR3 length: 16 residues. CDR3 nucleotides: TGTGCCAGCAGACCTACCGGGACAGAGCCCCAAGAGACCCAGTACTTC. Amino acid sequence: CASRPTGTEPQETQYF. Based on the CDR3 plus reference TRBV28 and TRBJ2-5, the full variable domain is DVKVTQSSRYLVKRTGEKVFLECVQDMDHENMFWYRQDPGLGLRLIYFSYDVKMKEKGDIPEGYSVSREKKERFSLILESASTNQTSMYLCASRPTGTEPQETQYFGPGTRLLVL.

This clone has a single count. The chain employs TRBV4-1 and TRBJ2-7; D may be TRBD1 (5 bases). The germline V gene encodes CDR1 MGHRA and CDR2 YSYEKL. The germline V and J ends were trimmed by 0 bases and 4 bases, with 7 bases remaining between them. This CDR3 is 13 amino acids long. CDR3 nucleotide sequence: TGCGCCAGCAGCCAAGACAGGGTGTACGAGCAGTACTTC. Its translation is CASSQDRVYEQYF.

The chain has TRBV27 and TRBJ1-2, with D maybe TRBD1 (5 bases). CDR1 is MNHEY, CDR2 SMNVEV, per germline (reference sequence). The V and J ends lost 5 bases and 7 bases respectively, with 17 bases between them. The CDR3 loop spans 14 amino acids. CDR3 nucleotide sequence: TGTGCCAGCAGTGCATGGGGCCTTCGTCCTGGCTACACCTTC. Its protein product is CASSAWGLRPGYTF.

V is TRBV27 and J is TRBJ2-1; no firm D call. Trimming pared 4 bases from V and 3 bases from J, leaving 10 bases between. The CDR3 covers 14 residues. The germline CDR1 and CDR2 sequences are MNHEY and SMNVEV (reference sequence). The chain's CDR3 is CASSSAPLYNEQFF. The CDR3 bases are TGTGCCAGCAGTTCCGCCCCGCTCTACAATGAGCAGTTCTTC.

CDR3 in amino acids: CSVSDVELLVGTQYF. The CDR3 nucleotides are TGCAGTGTCTCTGATGTGGAGCTTTTGGTCGGGACCCAGTACTTC. The chain uses TRBV29-1 and TRBJ2-5; no reliable D call. The CDR3 covers 15 residues. Germline assignment: CDR1 SQVTM and CDR2 ANQGSEA.

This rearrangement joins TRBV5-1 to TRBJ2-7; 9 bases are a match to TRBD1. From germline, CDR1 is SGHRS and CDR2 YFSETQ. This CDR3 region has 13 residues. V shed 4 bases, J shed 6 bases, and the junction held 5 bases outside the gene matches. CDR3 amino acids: CASSLGTGIEQYF. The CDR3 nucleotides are TGCGCCAGCAGCCTCGGGACAGGGATCGAGCAGTACTTC.

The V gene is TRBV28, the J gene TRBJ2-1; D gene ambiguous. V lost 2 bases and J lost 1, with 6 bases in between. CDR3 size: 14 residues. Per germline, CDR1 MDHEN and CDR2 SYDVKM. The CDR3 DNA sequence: TGTGCCAGCAGTTTAAAATTATCCTACAATGAGCAGTTCTTC. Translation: CASSLKLSYNEQFF.

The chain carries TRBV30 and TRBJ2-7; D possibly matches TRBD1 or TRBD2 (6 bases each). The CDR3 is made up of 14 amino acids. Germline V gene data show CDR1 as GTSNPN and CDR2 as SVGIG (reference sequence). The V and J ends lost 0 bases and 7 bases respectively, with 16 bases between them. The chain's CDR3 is CAWSVGGIAGEQYF. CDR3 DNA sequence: TGTGCCTGGAGTGTAGGGGGAATCGCGGGGGAGCAGTACTTC. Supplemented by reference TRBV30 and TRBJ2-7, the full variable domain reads SQTIHQWPATLVQPVGSPLSLECTVEGTSNPNLYWYRQAAGRGLQLLFYSVGIGQISSEVPQNLSASRPQDRQFILSSKKLLLSDSGFYLCAWSVGGIAGEQYFGPGTRLTVT.

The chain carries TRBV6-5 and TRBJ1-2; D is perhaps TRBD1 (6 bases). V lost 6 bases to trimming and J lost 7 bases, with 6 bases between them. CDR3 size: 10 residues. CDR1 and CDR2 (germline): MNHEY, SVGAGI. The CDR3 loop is CASRQGGYTF. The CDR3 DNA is TGTGCCAGCAGACAGGGTGGCTACACCTTC.

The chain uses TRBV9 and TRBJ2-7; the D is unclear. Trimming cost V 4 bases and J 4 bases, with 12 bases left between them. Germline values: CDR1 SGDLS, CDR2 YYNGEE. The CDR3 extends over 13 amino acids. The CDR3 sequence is CASSLVSSYEQYF. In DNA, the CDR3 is TGTGCCAGCAGCTTGGTTTCTAGTTACGAGCAGTACTTC.

The CDR3 DNA reads TGCGCCAGCAGCCAAGCAGGTCCAGGGACCAATCAGCCCCAGCATTTT. Amino acids: CASSQAGPGTNQPQHF. The rearrangement links TRBV4-1 to TRBJ1-5, with D maybe TRBD1 (5 bases). CDR1 and CDR2 from the germline V gene are MGHRA and YSYEKL. Trimming stripped 1 base from V and 3 bases from J, with 13 bases between. There are 16 residues in the CDR3.

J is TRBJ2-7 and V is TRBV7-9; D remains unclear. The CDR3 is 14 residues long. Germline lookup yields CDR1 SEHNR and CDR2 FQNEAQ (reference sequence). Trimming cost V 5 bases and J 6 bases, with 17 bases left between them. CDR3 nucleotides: TGTGCCAGCAGCGACCCGACAAGCCCGGGCGAGCAGTACTTC. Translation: CASSDPTSPGEQYF.

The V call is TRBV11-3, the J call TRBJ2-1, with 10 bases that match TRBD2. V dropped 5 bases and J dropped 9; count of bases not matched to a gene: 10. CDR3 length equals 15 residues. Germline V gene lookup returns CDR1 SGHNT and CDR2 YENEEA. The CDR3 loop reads CASSPRAGGNGEQFF. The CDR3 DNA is TGTGCCAGCAGCCCCCGAGCGGGAGGGAACGGTGAGCAGTTCTTC.

The CDR3 spells CASSSQVGSSTF. CDR3 nucleotide sequence: TGTGCCAGCAGCTCGCAAGTGGGGAGCTCCACCTTC. The V gene is TRBV11-2, the J gene TRBJ1-2; no reliable D call. Germline CDR1 SGHAT, CDR2 FQNNGV. The CDR3 loop spans 12 amino acids. V was cut by 4 bases and J by 13 bases, with 16 bases left in between.